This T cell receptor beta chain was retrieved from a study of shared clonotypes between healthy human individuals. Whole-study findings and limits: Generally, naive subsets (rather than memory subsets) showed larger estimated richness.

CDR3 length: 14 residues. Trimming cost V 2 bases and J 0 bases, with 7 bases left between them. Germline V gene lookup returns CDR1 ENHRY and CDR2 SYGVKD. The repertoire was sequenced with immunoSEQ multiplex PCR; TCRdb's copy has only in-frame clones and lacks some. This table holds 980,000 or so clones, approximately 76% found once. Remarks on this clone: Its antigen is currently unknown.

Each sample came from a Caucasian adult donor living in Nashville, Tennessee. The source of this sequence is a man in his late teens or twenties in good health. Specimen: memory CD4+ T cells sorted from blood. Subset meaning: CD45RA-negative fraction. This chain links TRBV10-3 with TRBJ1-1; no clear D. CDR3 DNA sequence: TGTGCCATCAGTGAGAGGACCTTGAACACTGAAGCTTTCTTT. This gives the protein CAISERTLNTEAFF.